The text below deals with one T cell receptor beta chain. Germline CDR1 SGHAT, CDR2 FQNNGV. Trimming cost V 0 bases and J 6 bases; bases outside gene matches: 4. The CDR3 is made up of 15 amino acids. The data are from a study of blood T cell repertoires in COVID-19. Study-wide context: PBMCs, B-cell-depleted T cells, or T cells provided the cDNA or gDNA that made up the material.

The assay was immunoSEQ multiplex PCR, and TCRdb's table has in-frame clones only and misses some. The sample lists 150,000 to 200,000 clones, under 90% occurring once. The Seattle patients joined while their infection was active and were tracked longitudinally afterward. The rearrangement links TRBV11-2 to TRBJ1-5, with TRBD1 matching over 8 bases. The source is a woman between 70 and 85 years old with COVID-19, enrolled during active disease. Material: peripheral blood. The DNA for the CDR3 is TGTGCCAGCAGCTTAGATGGACAGGGCGGTCAGCCCCAGCATTTT. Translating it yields CASSLDGQGGQPQHF. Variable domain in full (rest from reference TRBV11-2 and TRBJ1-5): EAGVAQSPRYKIIEKRQSVAFWCNPISGHATLYWYQQILGQGPKLLIQFQNNGVVDDSQLPKDRFSAERLKGVDSTLKIQPAKLEDSAVYLCASSLDGQGGQPQHFGDGTRLSIL.